The rows below give T cell receptor beta chains drawn from one sample of a study of blood T cell repertoires in COVID-19. The repertoire was sequenced with immunoSEQ multiplex PCR; TCRdb's copy has only in-frame clones and lacks some. The table shows approximately 110,000 clones, with roughly 82% occurring only once. The sequencing input was peripheral blood. These receptors came from a human donor in a cohort sampled during active COVID-19. Each CDR3 is given with its conserved first and last residue. Each record gives: V gene, D gene, clone size, J gene, CDR3 DNA, CDR3 protein. D genes are given only for firm matches. The size field is filled for only some rows; it gives once, few, many or a size class.

V gene: TRBV19; D gene: TRBD2; clone size: .; J gene: TRBJ2-3; CDR3 DNA: TGTGCCAGTAGCCGGGGACTAGCGGGAGGGCAAGATACGCAGTATTTT; CDR3 protein: CASSRGLAGGQDTQYF
V gene: TRBV5-1; D gene: .; clone size: .; J gene: TRBJ1-6; CDR3 DNA: TGCGCCAGCAGCTTGGCCCAGACGGACTCGCGATATAATTCACCCCTCCACTTT; CDR3 protein: CASSLAQTDSRYNSPLHF
V gene: TRBV28; D gene: .; clone size: once; J gene: TRBJ1-4; CDR3 DNA: TGTGCCAGCAGTATCATCAATGAAAAACTGTTTTTT; CDR3 protein: CASSIINEKLFF
V gene: TRBV5-1; D gene: TRBD2; clone size: .; J gene: TRBJ2-5; CDR3 DNA: TGCGCCAGCAGCTCGACTAGCGGGAGGGCAGAGACCCAGTACTTC; CDR3 protein: CASSSTSGRAETQYF
V gene: TRBV6-5; D gene: TRBD1; clone size: .; J gene: TRBJ2-3; CDR3 DNA: TGTGCCAGCAGTCGGACAGGGGAAAGCACAGATACGCAGTATTTT; CDR3 protein: CASSRTGESTDTQYF
V gene: TRBV29-1; D gene: TRBD2; clone size: .; J gene: TRBJ2-3; CDR3 DNA: TGCAGCGCTAGCGGGAGCACAGATACGCAGTATTTT; CDR3 protein: CSASGSTDTQYF
V gene: TRBV7-3; D gene: TRBD2; clone size: .; J gene: TRBJ2-5; CDR3 DNA: TGTGCCAGCAGCCCCATGGGACTAACAGAAGAGACCCAGTACTTC; CDR3 protein: CASSPMGLTEETQYF
V gene: TRBV5-6; D gene: TRBD1; clone size: few; J gene: TRBJ2-7; CDR3 DNA: TGTGCCAGCAGCTTCTCTGACAGGGACGAGTACTTC; CDR3 protein: CASSFSDRDEYF
V gene: TRBV4-2; D gene: .; clone size: .; J gene: TRBJ2-1; CDR3 DNA: TGTGCCAGCAGCCCCCTAGCAGCGAGCTCCTACAATGAGCAGTTCTTC; CDR3 protein: CASSPLAASSYNEQFF
V gene: TRBV7-3; D gene: TRBD2; clone size: .; J gene: TRBJ2-3; CDR3 DNA: TGTGCCAGCAGCTTAACGTGGACTAGCGGGAATCCTCGTAGCACAGATACGCAGTATTTT; CDR3 protein: CASSLTWTSGNPRSTDTQYF
V gene: TRBV11-2; D gene: .; clone size: .; J gene: TRBJ1-1; CDR3 DNA: TGTGCCAGCAGTCGCCAGGGCCCTGAAGCTTTCTTT; CDR3 protein: CASSRQGPEAFF
V gene: TRBV21-1; D gene: .; clone size: .; J gene: TRBJ2-7; CDR3 DNA: TGTGCCAGCAGAGGCAGGGAGGAGTACGAGCAGTACTTC; CDR3 protein: CASRGREEYEQYF
V gene: TRBV6-5; D gene: .; clone size: .; J gene: TRBJ2-1; CDR3 DNA: TGTGCCAGCAGTTCCCCAACTTACAATGAGCAGTTCTTC; CDR3 protein: CASSSPTYNEQFF
V gene: TRBV12-3/TRBV12-4; D gene: TRBD1; clone size: .; J gene: TRBJ2-1; CDR3 DNA: TGTGCCAGCAGTGGAAACAGGGACAGTGAGCAGTTCTTC; CDR3 protein: CASSGNRDSEQFF
V gene: TRBV7-9; D gene: .; clone size: .; J gene: TRBJ2-7; CDR3 DNA: TGTGCCAGCAGCCCCGGGGGAGTGGCGACCAAGAACGAGCAGTACTTC; CDR3 protein: CASSPGGVATKNEQYF
V gene: TRBV19; D gene: .; clone size: .; J gene: TRBJ2-1; CDR3 DNA: TGTGCCAGTAGTATAGGGGGTGGGGCTGGTGATGAGCAGTTCTTC; CDR3 protein: CASSIGGGAGDEQFF
V gene: TRBV6-4; D gene: TRBD1; clone size: .; J gene: TRBJ1-5; CDR3 DNA: TGTGCCAGCCCCCAGACAGGGGATACTAGCAATCAGCCCCAGCATTTT; CDR3 protein: CASPQTGDTSNQPQHF
V gene: TRBV5-4; D gene: TRBD1; clone size: .; J gene: TRBJ2-2; CDR3 DNA: TGTGCCACCGGGACAGCGCTGAACACCGGGGAGCTGTTTTTT; CDR3 protein: CATGTALNTGELFF
V gene: TRBV20-1; D gene: .; clone size: .; J gene: TRBJ1-1; CDR3 DNA: TGCAGTGCTAGTGGGAGGCGGTTGAACACTGAAGCTTTCTTT; CDR3 protein: CSASGRRLNTEAFF
V gene: TRBV27; D gene: .; clone size: .; J gene: TRBJ2-3; CDR3 DNA: TGTGCCAGCTCTCGAGGTGGATCTAGCACAGATACGCAGTATTTT; CDR3 protein: CASSRGGSSTDTQYF
V gene: TRBV10-1; D gene: TRBD2; clone size: .; J gene: TRBJ2-7; CDR3 DNA: TGCGCCAGCAGTGACCCGGGGGGGACCTCCTACGAGCAGTACTTC; CDR3 protein: CASSDPGGTSYEQYF
V gene: TRBV18; D gene: .; clone size: .; J gene: TRBJ1-2; CDR3 DNA: TGTGCCAGCTCACCAGGACAGCGCAAGGATGGCTACACCTTC; CDR3 protein: CASSPGQRKDGYTF
V gene: TRBV5-1; D gene: TRBD1; clone size: .; J gene: TRBJ2-7; CDR3 DNA: TGCGCCAGCAGCCCCCGACAGGGACCCTACGAGCAGTACTTC; CDR3 protein: CASSPRQGPYEQYF
V gene: TRBV21-1; D gene: .; clone size: .; J gene: TRBJ2-2; CDR3 DNA: TGTGCCAGCAGCAAAAACAGGGGGCCGAGGGGAACCGGGGAGCTGTTTTTT; CDR3 protein: CASSKNRGPRGTGELFF
V gene: TRBV18; D gene: .; clone size: .; J gene: TRBJ1-1; CDR3 DNA: TGTGCCAGCTCACCTGACCAAGGAGCTGTGAACACTGAAGCTTTCTTT; CDR3 protein: CASSPDQGAVNTEAFF
V gene: TRBV5-1; D gene: .; clone size: once; J gene: TRBJ2-1; CDR3 DNA: TGCGCCAGCAGCTTGAACAGGGTGGGCTCCTACAATGAGCAGTTCTTC; CDR3 protein: CASSLNRVGSYNEQFF
V gene: TRBV19; D gene: .; clone size: .; J gene: TRBJ1-1; CDR3 DNA: TGTGCCAGTAGTTCCCTTATGAACACTGAAGCTTTCTTT; CDR3 protein: CASSSLMNTEAFF
V gene: TRBV19; D gene: .; clone size: .; J gene: TRBJ1-4; CDR3 DNA: TGTGCCAGTAGTATTAAGGGACAAGTGGGAGAAAAACTGTTTTTT; CDR3 protein: CASSIKGQVGEKLFF
V gene: TRBV28; D gene: .; clone size: once; J gene: TRBJ1-1; CDR3 DNA: TGTGCCAGCAGTTTGAATTTTGGGGGGGGCGGCACTGAAGCTTTCTTT; CDR3 protein: CASSLNFGGGGTEAFF
V gene: TRBV24-1; D gene: TRBD1; clone size: .; J gene: TRBJ1-2; CDR3 DNA: TGTGCCACCAGTGTTCGGGACAGGCCGACGCGTCCCTTCTATGGCTACACCTTC; CDR3 protein: CATSVRDRPTRPFYGYTF
V gene: TRBV5-4; D gene: TRBD2; clone size: .; J gene: TRBJ2-1; CDR3 DNA: TGTGCCAGCAGCTTTGCGGGGGGATCATACAATGAGCAGTTCTTC; CDR3 protein: CASSFAGGSYNEQFF
V gene: TRBV3-1/TRBV3-2; D gene: .; clone size: .; J gene: TRBJ2-6; CDR3 DNA: TGTGCCAGCAGCCAAGGCAGAAGGACAAGGGTCTTCTCTGGGGCCAACGTCCTGACTTTC; CDR3 protein: CASSQGRRTRVFSGANVLTF
V gene: TRBV4-3; D gene: TRBD2; clone size: .; J gene: TRBJ2-1; CDR3 DNA: TGCGCCAGCAGCCGCGTGAAGACCAGCGGGGCTAACAATGAGCAGTTCTTC; CDR3 protein: CASSRVKTSGANNEQFF
V gene: TRBV9; D gene: TRBD2; clone size: .; J gene: TRBJ2-3; CDR3 DNA: TGTGCCAGCAGCGTAAGCCGGTTTCCTGGGACTAGCGGGTTTGGCACAGATACGCAGTATTTT; CDR3 protein: CASSVSRFPGTSGFGTDTQYF
V gene: TRBV9; D gene: TRBD1; clone size: .; J gene: TRBJ2-1; CDR3 DNA: TGTGCCAGCAGCGGCGAGGGACAGACGAATGAGCAGTTCTTC; CDR3 protein: CASSGEGQTNEQFF
V gene: TRBV10-2; D gene: TRBD1; clone size: .; J gene: TRBJ1-1; CDR3 DNA: TGCGCCAGCTTGACAGGGGAGACTGAAGCTTTCTTT; CDR3 protein: CASLTGETEAFF
V gene: TRBV3-1/TRBV3-2; D gene: .; clone size: .; J gene: TRBJ1-3; CDR3 DNA: TGTGCCAGCAGCAAGGTCACCAGGAACACCATATATTTT; CDR3 protein: CASSKVTRNTIYF
V gene: TRBV10-2; D gene: TRBD2; clone size: .; J gene: TRBJ2-2; CDR3 DNA: TGCGCCAGCAGTGAGTCCAAACTAGCGGAACGATCCCAACGCACCGGGGAGCTGTTTTTT; CDR3 protein: CASSESKLAERSQRTGELFF
V gene: TRBV5-6; D gene: .; clone size: .; J gene: TRBJ2-7; CDR3 DNA: TGTGCCACCTCAGGAGGGGCAGGGACCTCGTTGATCTACGAGCAGTACTTC; CDR3 protein: CATSGGAGTSLIYEQYF
V gene: TRBV5-6; D gene: TRBD1; clone size: .; J gene: TRBJ1-5; CDR3 DNA: TGTGCCAGCAGCTCCCTGGACAGGGGGGATCAGCCCCAGCATTTT; CDR3 protein: CASSSLDRGDQPQHF
V gene: TRBV6-5; D gene: TRBD1; clone size: .; J gene: TRBJ1-2; CDR3 DNA: TGTGCCGGGGGACAGACTAACTATGGCTACACCTTC; CDR3 protein: CAGGQTNYGYTF
V gene: TRBV19; D gene: .; clone size: .; J gene: TRBJ1-5; CDR3 DNA: TGTGCCAGTAGTATCTCAGTACAGCCCCAGCATTTT; CDR3 protein: CASSISVQPQHF
V gene: TRBV27; D gene: .; clone size: .; J gene: TRBJ2-3; CDR3 DNA: TGTGCCAGCAGTTTTGGTCAGAGCACAGATACGCAGTATTTT; CDR3 protein: CASSFGQSTDTQYF
V gene: TRBV28; D gene: TRBD2; clone size: .; J gene: TRBJ2-3; CDR3 DNA: TGTGCCAGCAGTTTATGGTTTCAGACTAGCGGGAGGGCCCTTCGTAGCACAGATACGCAGTATTTT; CDR3 protein: CASSLWFQTSGRALRSTDTQYF
V gene: TRBV5-1; D gene: TRBD2; clone size: once; J gene: TRBJ2-5; CDR3 DNA: TGCGCCAGCAGCCTAGGGACTAGCGGTAGGGAGACCCAGTACTTC; CDR3 protein: CASSLGTSGRETQYF